The clone carrying this T cell receptor beta chain was detected a few times. The antigen is unknown. The PCR contained 60 Vbeta and 13 Jbeta primers. Methods used by the authors: It was a later analysis that counted 83 million or so unique TCR beta chains, of which some 9.9 million were shared. Method: immunoSEQ multiplex PCR; TCRdb's copy keeps in-frame clones and lacks some. For V, J and clone size, that table is used; D and trimming come from the DNA. The sample shows more than 150,000 clones, around 80% of them seen only once. Germline V CDR1 and CDR2: SEHNR, FQNEAQ (reference sequence). CDR3 length: 16 amino acids. The junction had 4 bases not matched to a gene; V was cut back by 6 bases and J by 0 bases. The record originates from a study of cytomegalovirus exposure and HLA in healthy donors. Study outcomes and limitations: When presence/absence was analysed, sequencing depth was taken to be roughly uniform across donors.

Sequencing used PBMCs. The chain uses TRBV7-9 and TRBJ1-4; 10 bases agree with TRBD1. The sequence was obtained from a male donor in good health and CMV-seronegative. For the CDR3, the DNA is TGTGCCAGCAGTACCGGGACAGGGGCAACTAATGAAAAACTGTTTTTT. Encoded protein: CASSTGTGATNEKLFF.